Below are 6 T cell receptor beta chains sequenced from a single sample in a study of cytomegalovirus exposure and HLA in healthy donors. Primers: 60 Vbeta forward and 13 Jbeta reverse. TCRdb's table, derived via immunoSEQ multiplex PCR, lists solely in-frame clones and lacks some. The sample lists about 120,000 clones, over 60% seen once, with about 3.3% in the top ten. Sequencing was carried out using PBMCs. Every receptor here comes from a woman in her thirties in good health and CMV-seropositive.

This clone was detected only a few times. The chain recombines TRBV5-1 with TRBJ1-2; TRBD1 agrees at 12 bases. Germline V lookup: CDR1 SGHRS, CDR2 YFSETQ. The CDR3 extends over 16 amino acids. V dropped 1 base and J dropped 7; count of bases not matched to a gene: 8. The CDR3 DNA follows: TGCGCCAGCAGCTTGTCGACCGGGACAGGGGGCCCTGGCTACACCTTC. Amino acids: CASSLSTGTGGPGYTF.

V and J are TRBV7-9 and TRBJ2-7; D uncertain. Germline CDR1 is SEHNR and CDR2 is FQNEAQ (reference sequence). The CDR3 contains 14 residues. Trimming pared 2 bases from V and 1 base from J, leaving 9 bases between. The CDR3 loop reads CASSLSQASYEQYF. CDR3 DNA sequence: TGTGCCAGCAGCTTATCGCAGGCTTCCTACGAGCAGTACTTC.

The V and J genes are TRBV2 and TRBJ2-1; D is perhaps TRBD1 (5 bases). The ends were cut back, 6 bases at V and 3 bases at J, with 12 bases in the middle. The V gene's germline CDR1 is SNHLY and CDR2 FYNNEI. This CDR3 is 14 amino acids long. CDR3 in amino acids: CASRGVGFYNEQFF. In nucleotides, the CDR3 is TGTGCCAGCAGAGGGGTTGGTTTCTACAATGAGCAGTTCTTC.

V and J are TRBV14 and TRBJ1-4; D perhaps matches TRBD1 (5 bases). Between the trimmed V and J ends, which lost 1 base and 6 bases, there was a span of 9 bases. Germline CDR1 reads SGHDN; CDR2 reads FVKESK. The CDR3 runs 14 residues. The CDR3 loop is CASSQGGWDEKLFF. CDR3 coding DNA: TGTGCCAGCAGCCAAGGGGGCTGGGATGAAAAACTGTTTTTT.

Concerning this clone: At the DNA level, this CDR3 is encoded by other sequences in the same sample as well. CDR3 sequence reads: CASSGTSGGAGETQYF. The CDR3 DNA sequence: TGTGCCAGCAGCGGGACTAGCGGGGGCGCGGGGGAGACCCAGTACTTC. The chain is built from TRBV9 and TRBJ2-5; 13 bases map to TRBD2. V dropped 3 bases and J dropped 5; count of bases not matched to a gene: 7. The CDR3 is 16 amino acids. The germline CDR1 and CDR2 sequences are SGDLS and YYNGEE.

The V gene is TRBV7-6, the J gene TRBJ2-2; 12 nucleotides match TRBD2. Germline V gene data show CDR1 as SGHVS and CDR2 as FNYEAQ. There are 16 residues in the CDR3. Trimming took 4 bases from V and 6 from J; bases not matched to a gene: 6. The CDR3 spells CASSSASGGASGELFF. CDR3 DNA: TGTGCCAGCAGCTCAGCTAGCGGGGGGGCGTCCGGGGAGCTGTTTTTT.